This T cell receptor beta chain comes out of a study of control samples from healthy donors and cancer patients. The method was immunoSEQ multiplex PCR; TCRdb's version includes in-frame clones alone and lacks a portion of them. The repertoire holds 20,000 to 25,000 clones, with more than 80% as singletons. The origin of this receptor is a man in his fifties or sixties with head and neck cancer. Material for sequencing was PBMCs.

CDR3 bases: TGTGCCAGCAGTTCAGGGGATGAGCAGTTCTTC. Translation gives CASSSGDEQFF. The chain combines TRBV12-3 or TRBV12-4 with TRBJ2-1; D is possibly TRBD1 (6 bases). V lost 4 bases to trimming and J lost 8 bases, with 6 bases between them. This CDR3 is 11 amino acids long.